This T cell receptor beta chain stems from a study of shared clonotypes between healthy human individuals. Findings and limits, study-wide: Relative to clonotypes present in all four donors, those not shared had lower generation probabilities.

A remark on this clone: What it recognizes is unknown.

Only in-frame clones appear in the TCRdb table, and some are missing; sequencing was by immunoSEQ multiplex PCR. There are millions of clones in the sample; more than 80% occur only once, and about 0.37% lies in the top ten. Sequenced input: naive CD4+ T cells from PBMCs. Specified subset: CD45RA+ positively selected. The sequence was collected from a man between 18 and 29 years old in good health. Some clones in this sample may be carry-over from other donors' samples.

The CDR3 region has the DNA TGTGCCAGCAGCCAGTTGGGACAGGACTATGGCTACACCTTC. Amino acids: CASSQLGQDYGYTF. The chain has TRBV14 and TRBJ1-2, with TRBD1 matching 8 bases. The germline V gene has CDR1 SGHDN and CDR2 FVKESK. The CDR3 covers 14 residues. Trimming cost V 3 bases and J 3 bases; bases outside gene matches: 3.